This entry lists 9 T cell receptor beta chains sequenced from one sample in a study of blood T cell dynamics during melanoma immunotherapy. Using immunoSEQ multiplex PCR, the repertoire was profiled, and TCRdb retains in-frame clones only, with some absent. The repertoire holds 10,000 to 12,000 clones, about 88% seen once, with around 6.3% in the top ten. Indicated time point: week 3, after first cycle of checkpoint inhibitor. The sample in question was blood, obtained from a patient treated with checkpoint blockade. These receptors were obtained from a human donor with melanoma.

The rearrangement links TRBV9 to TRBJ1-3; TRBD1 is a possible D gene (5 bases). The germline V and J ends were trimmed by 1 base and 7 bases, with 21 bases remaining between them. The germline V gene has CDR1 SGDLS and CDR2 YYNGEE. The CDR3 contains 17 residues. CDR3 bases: TGTGCCAGCAGCGTATCGATCCTTACGGGGGATGGGAACACCATATATTTT. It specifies CASSVSILTGDGNTIYF.

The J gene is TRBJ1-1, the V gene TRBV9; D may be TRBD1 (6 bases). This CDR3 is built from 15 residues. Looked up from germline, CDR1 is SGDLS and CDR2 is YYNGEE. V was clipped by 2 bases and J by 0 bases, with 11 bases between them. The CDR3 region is CASSVAGTLNTEAFF. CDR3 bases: TGTGCCAGCAGCGTCGCCGGGACACTGAACACTGAAGCTTTCTTT.

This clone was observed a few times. The CDR3 sequence: CAISESGRGSNQPQHF. DNA for the CDR3: TGTGCCATCAGTGAGTCGGGCAGGGGAAGCAATCAGCCCCAGCATTTT. This rearrangement joins TRBV10-3 to TRBJ1-5, with D possibly matching TRBD1 (6 bases). Deletions cut 0 bases from V and 1 base from J, with 10 bases between. This CDR3 is 16 amino acids long. Germline lookup yields CDR1 ENHRY and CDR2 SYGVKD.

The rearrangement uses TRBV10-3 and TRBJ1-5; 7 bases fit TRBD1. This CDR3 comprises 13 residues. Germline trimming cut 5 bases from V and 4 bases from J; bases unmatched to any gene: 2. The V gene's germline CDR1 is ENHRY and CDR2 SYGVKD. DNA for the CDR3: TGTGCCATCAGTCCCAGGGGGAATCAGCCCCAGCATTTT. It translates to CAISPRGNQPQHF.

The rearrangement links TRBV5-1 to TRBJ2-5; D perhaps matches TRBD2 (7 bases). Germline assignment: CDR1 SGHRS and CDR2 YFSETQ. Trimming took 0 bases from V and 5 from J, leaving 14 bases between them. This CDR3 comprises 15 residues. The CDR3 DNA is TGCGCCAGCAGCTTGGAACCAGGGGAGGGCGAGACCCAGTACTTC. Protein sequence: CASSLEPGEGETQYF.

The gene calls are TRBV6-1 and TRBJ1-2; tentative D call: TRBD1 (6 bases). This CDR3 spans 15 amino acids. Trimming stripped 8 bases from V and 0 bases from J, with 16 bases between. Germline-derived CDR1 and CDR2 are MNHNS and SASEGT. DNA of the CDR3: TGTGCCAGCGCGGGGGGCGGGGGATCTAACTATGGCTACACCTTC. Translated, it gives CASAGGGGSNYGYTF.

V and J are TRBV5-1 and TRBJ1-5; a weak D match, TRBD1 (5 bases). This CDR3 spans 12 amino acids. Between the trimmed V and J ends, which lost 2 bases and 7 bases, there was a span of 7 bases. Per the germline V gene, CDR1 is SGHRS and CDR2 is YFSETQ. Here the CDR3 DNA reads TGCGCCAGCAGCTTAGACAGACAGCCCCAGCATTTT. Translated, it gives CASSLDRQPQHF.

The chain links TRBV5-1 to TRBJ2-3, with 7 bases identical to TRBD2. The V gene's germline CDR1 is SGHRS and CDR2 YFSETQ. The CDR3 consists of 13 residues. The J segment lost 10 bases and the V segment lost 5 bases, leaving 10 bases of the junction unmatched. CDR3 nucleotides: TGCGCCAGCAGTTGGGACTACCTATACGCGCAGTATTTT. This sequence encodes CASSWDYLYAQYF.

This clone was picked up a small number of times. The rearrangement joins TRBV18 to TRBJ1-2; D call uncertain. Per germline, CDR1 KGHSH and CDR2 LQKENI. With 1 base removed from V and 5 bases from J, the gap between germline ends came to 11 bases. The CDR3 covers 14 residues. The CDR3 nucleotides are TGTGCCAGCTCACCACAAGCAGGACCATATGGCTACACCTTC. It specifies CASSPQAGPYGYTF.